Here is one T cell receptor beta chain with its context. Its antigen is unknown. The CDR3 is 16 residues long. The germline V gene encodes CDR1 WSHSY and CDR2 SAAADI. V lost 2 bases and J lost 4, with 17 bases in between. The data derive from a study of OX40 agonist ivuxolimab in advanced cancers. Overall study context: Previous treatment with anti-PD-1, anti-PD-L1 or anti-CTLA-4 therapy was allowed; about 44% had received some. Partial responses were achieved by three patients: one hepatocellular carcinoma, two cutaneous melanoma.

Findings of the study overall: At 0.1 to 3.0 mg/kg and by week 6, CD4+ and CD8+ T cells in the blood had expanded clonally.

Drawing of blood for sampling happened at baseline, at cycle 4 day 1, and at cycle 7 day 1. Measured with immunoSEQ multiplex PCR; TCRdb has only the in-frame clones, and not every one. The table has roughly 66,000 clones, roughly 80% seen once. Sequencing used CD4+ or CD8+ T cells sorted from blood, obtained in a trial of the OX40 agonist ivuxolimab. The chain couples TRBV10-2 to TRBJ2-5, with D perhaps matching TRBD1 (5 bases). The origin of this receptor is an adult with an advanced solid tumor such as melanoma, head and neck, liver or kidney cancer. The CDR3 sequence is CASSETTGGGGETQYF. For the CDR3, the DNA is TGCGCCAGCAGTGAGACCACAGGCGGCGGTGGAGAGACCCAGTACTTC.